The rows below give T cell receptor beta chains drawn from one sample of a study of cytomegalovirus exposure and HLA in healthy donors. Here immunoSEQ multiplex PCR was the method, and the copy in TCRdb shows in-frame clones only, minus some. This sample carries about 190,000 clones, roughly 12% of them seen once, and the ten largest clones take less than 8.5%. Input material: PBMCs. The receptors come from a man aged 45-65 years in good health and CMV-seropositive. CDR3s include the opening cysteine and the closing phenylalanine or tryptophan.

V	CDR3
TRBV30	CAWSDRGVIPLHF
TRBV7-3	CASSLKQGLGAFF
TRBV7-2	CASSTSITYEQYF
TRBV2	CASSDSGGPYNEQFF
TRBV5-1	CASSLETANNEQFF
TRBV4-2	CASSQAAGGGSYEQYF
TRBV9	CASGETGLRLGTDGANVLTF
TRBV28	CASRPFGKGDQPQHF
TRBV5-1	CASSQSSYNSPLHF
TRBV5-8	CASSPRRVGLFF
TRBV5-1	CASSATGQETQYF
TRBV18	CASSPIRETQYF
TRBV6-5	CASSFNQATNEKLFF
TRBV7-2	CASRRDFRTGELFF
TRBV28	CASVESGDNQPQHF
TRBV27	CASSLLTGTGEKLFF
TRBV19	CASSVPGQGFEKLFF
TRBV5-1	CASSFAGQEETQYF
TRBV13	CASSLRVNTEAFF
TRBV21-1	CASSKRPWGAGDTDTQYF
TRBV27	CASSLLGGGGYTF
TRBV18	CASSPRRVQETQYF
TRBV6-8	CASTIRAAGVPSRNTEAFF
TRBV7-9	CASSLDIHTDTQYF
TRBV28	CASSAGQGADNQPQHF
TRBV14	CASSQAGKGSPGELFF
TRBV6-1	CASRDPGLTTDGYTF
TRBV11-3	CASSLDRQNEQFF
TRBV7-9	CASSPGGGSYEQYF
TRBV10-3	CAIGTGGHEQFF
TRBV6-1	CASSGDRGSGNEKLFF
TRBV5-1	CASRPTSVDTQYF
TRBV9	CASSVAPGQGGEQYF
TRBV5-8	CASSFGTGKETQYF
TRBV28	CASGYQRYGYTF
TRBV5-5	CASSLMTGDRGYTF
TRBV5-8	CASSLEPGNTEAFF
TRBV28	CASSYESYTF
TRBV28	CASSRDRGRYYGYTF
TRBV30	CAWDSVSSPLHF
TRBV4-2	CASSQDQGQGAGGYTF
TRBV29-1	CSATENEKLFF
TRBV6-6	CASSSRQGWQTQYF
TRBV7-2	CASSPQVFFTGELFF
TRBV9	CASSVGLAGDEQYF
TRBV6-5	CASSPHREEQFF
TRBV28	CASSSPGVGNQPQHF
TRBV5-4	CASSSKAGWVNTEAFF
TRBV10-3	CAIGRDRQETQYF
TRBV4-3	CASSLAEYAYTDTQYF
TRBV30	CAWSAGGVNEQFF
TRBV7-9	CASRGGEADTQYF
TRBV5-5	CASSPRAGDTQYF
TRBV7-2	CASSLAREDGYTF
TRBV7-9	CASSYTSGGAPDTQYF